Sequencing of this TCR beta chain was carried out in a study of T cell responses to AZD1222 COVID-19 vaccine. The V end was cut by 1 base, the J end by 7 bases, with 11 bases between. Germline CDR1 and CDR2: PRHDT and FYEKMQ (reference sequence). The CDR3 totals 15 residues. Note on this clone: Its antigen is unknown.

Findings of the study overall: Repertoires were obtained solely post-peak T cell response. Spike was spanned by vaccine-associated CD4 TCRs, which were dominant at 160-218 and 743-854.

Clones were read by immunoSEQ multiplex PCR, and TCRdb kept only the in-frame ones, dropping some. The sample gives roughly 100,000 clones, roughly 91% of which show up once; over 8% is in the top ten. This rearrangement joins TRBV13 to TRBJ1-6; D perhaps matches TRBD1 (5 bases). The source of this sequence is an adult in good health. The sample was peripheral blood, taken on day 0 of AZD1222 vaccination. The CDR3 DNA reads TGTGCCAGCAGCTTAGTTCGGGACCTAAATTCACCCCTCCACTTT. It specifies CASSLVRDLNSPLHF.